Presented here are 32 T cell receptor beta chains from one specimen sequenced in a study of blood T cell repertoires in COVID-19 (dated by TCRdb to the early 2020s). The receptor library was made with the immunoSEQ multiplex PCR assay. TCRdb provides this immuneACCESS table in a form limited to in-frame rearrangements. Some clones are lacking; in checked studies, under half of them reflect an unresolved V gene, and why the rest are absent is not known. For this sample there are about 240,000 clones; around nine tenths appear just once. Jointly, the top ten make up approximately 9% of the sample. Specimen: PBMCs or T cells enriched from blood (not recorded which). The source of these receptors is a man between 40 and 49 years old who had recovered from COVID-19.

The DNA for the CDR3 is TGCGCCAGCAGTGAGTCCTGGGCTAGCGGGGGGAACGAGCAGTACTTC. It encodes CASSESWASGGNEQYF. V and J are TRBV10-2 and TRBJ2-7, with TRBD2 matching over 11 bases. This CDR3 is built from 16 residues. Germline CDR1 and CDR2: WSHSY and SAAADI. V lost 0 bases and J lost 5; bases outside the gene matches: 6.

The chain has TRBV6-5 and TRBJ1-2; D is unresolved. There are 13 residues in the CDR3. Germline V lookup: CDR1 MNHEY, CDR2 SVGAGI. The V end was cut by 3 bases, the J end by 4 bases, with 9 bases between. The CDR3 nucleotides are TGTGCCAGCAGTTATCAGCGGACCTATGGCTACACCTTC. Amino acid sequence: CASSYQRTYGYTF.

This clone was observed a handful of times. CDR3 amino acids: CASSTDRSKLFF. The CDR3 DNA reads TGTGCCAGTAGTACTGATAGGAGCAAACTGTTTTTT. The chain has TRBV19 and TRBJ1-4; D is undetermined. Germline V gene lookup returns CDR1 LNHDA and CDR2 SQIVND (reference sequence). This CDR3 contains 12 residues. Trimming pared 4 bases from V and 11 bases from J, leaving 11 bases between.

The chain uses TRBV28 and TRBJ1-2; maybe TRBD1 (5 bases). The V and J ends lost 7 bases and 0 bases respectively, with 9 bases between them. The CDR3 is 13 residues long. The germline V gene has CDR1 MDHEN and CDR2 SYDVKM. This CDR3 is CASIDSPNYGYTF. CDR3 coding DNA: TGTGCCAGCATCGACAGTCCTAACTATGGCTACACCTTC.

Here the CDR3 DNA reads TGTGCCAGCAGCTTAATGGGAGCCAGCACAGATACGCAGTATTTT. This gives the protein CASSLMGASTDTQYF. The chain employs TRBV7-2 and TRBJ2-3, with D possibly TRBD2 on 5 matching bases. This CDR3 has 15 amino acids. The V gene lost 2 bases and the J gene lost 0 bases, with 9 bases spanning the gap. CDR1 is SGHTA and CDR2 is FQGNSA in the germline V gene.

The rearrangement links TRBV19 to TRBJ2-1; 7 nucleotides align to TRBD2. V lost 1 base, J lost 3 bases, and 6 bases stayed unmatched. Germline CDR1 is LNHDA and CDR2 is SQIVND (reference sequence). The CDR3 loop spans 16 amino acids. The CDR3 spells CASSIVFVAGYNEQFF. The CDR3 DNA sequence: TGTGCCAGTAGTATAGTGTTTGTAGCGGGCTACAATGAGCAGTTCTTC. The variable domain in full, completed from reference TRBV19 and TRBJ2-1, reads DGGITQSPKYLFRKEGQNVTLSCEQNLNHDAMYWYRQDPGQGLRLIYYSQIVNDFQKGDIAEGYSVSREKKESFPLTVTSAQKNPTAFYLCASSIVFVAGYNEQFFGPGTRLTVL.

This chain connects TRBV18 to TRBJ2-7, with D possibly TRBD1 on 5 matching bases. The CDR3 is 16 amino acids. The germline gives CDR1 KGHSH, CDR2 LQKENI. The germline V and J ends were trimmed by 1 base and 1 base, with 14 bases remaining between them. CDR3 protein: CASSPLGNRNSYEQYF. For the CDR3, the DNA is TGTGCCAGCTCACCACTTGGTAACAGGAATTCCTACGAGCAGTACTTC.

V usage is TRBV3-1 (or the pseudogene TRBV3-2) and J usage is TRBJ2-5; weak D call: TRBD1 (6 bases). V shed 0 bases and J shed 4 bases, with 12 bases lying between them. This CDR3 region has 15 residues. The germline V gene has CDR1 LGHDT and CDR2 YNNKEL (reference sequence). The CDR3 region has the DNA TGTGCCAGCAGCCAAGATCAGGACAGTGGAGAGACCCAGTACTTC. Its translation: CASSQDQDSGETQYF.

This clone was seen once. The rearrangement uses TRBV7-2 and TRBJ1-2, with no clear D. The CDR3 length is 13 residues. V shed 0 bases and J shed 3 bases, with 5 bases lying between them. Germline assignment: CDR1 SGHTA and CDR2 FQGNSA. DNA for the CDR3: TGTGCCAGCAGCTTAGCCAGTTACTATGGCTACACCTTC. Translation gives CASSLASYYGYTF.

V and J are TRBV5-1 and TRBJ2-1; TRBD2 matches 13 bases. The V gene end was trimmed by 7 bases and the J gene end by 8 bases; junction bases not matched to a gene: 9. This CDR3 is 15 amino acids long. Germline CDR1 SGHRS, CDR2 YFSETQ. The DNA for the CDR3 is TGCGCCAGCCGAGGTGGACTAGCGGGAGCTGATGAGCAGTTCTTC. Its protein product is CASRGGLAGADEQFF.

The chain uses TRBV9 and TRBJ2-3; D is possibly TRBD2 (5 bases). Germline V gene data show CDR1 as SGDLS and CDR2 as YYNGEE. V was pared by 0 bases and J by 3 bases, with 11 bases between. The CDR3 consists of 15 residues. CDR3 protein: CASSVEGRATDTQYF. CDR3 sequence (DNA): TGTGCCAGCAGCGTAGAAGGGCGGGCGACAGATACGCAGTATTTT.

J is TRBJ1-2 and V is TRBV6-2 or TRBV6-3; 7 nucleotides align to TRBD1. Trimming cost V 5 bases and J 8 bases; bases outside gene matches: 11. From germline, CDR1 is MNHEY and CDR2 SVGEGT. The CDR3 totals 14 residues. The CDR3 bases are TGTGCCAGCAGTAGGGGACAGTCATATCCAGGCTACACCTTC. It yields the protein CASSRGQSYPGYTF.

The DNA of the CDR3 is TGTGCCAGCTGCTATACTACTGATACGCAGTATTTT. It yields the protein CASCYTTDTQYF. The rearrangement links TRBV11-1 to TRBJ2-3; D gene unclear. Germline V gene sequence: CDR1 SGHAT, CDR2 FQDESV (reference sequence). The CDR3 contains 12 residues. Trimming took off 8 bases at V and 6 bases at J, with 12 bases between the two ends.

This clone was detected only a few times. V and J are TRBV9 and TRBJ2-4, with 8 bases fitting TRBD1. The junction had 6 bases not matched to a gene; V was cut back by 3 bases and J by 4 bases. In germline, CDR1 is SGDLS, CDR2 YYNGEE. The CDR3 is made up of 15 amino acids. CDR3 nucleotides: TGTGCCAGCAGCGAGCCTCGGACAGGGAAAAACATTCAGTACTTC. Its translation is CASSEPRTGKNIQYF.

The chain employs TRBV27 and TRBJ2-1, with 8 nucleotides matching TRBD2. The CDR3 runs 15 residues. Germline V gives CDR1 MNHEY, CDR2 SMNVEV (reference sequence). J was trimmed by 5 bases and V by 5 bases; bases with no gene match: 8. The CDR3 loop reads CASSTPGGGNNEQFF. The CDR3 DNA follows: TGTGCCAGCAGTACGCCCGGGGGGGGCAACAATGAGCAGTTCTTC.

The chain is built from TRBV19 and TRBJ1-6; the D is unclear. Trimming took 3 bases from V and 5 from J, leaving 8 bases between them. CDR1 and CDR2 (germline): LNHDA, SQIVND (reference sequence). The CDR3 sequence is 14 residues long. CDR3 nucleotide sequence: TGTGCCAGTAGTATCTCGCGTGATAATTCACCCCTCCACTTT. This sequence encodes CASSISRDNSPLHF.

About this clone itself: Other DNA sequences from this sample encode an identical CDR3 as well. The chain employs TRBV30 and TRBJ1-5, with 7 nucleotides matching TRBD1. Germline V lookup: CDR1 GTSNPN, CDR2 SVGIG (reference sequence). The CDR3 totals 16 residues. Trimming at V came to 1 base and at J to 0 bases, leaving 6 bases not matched to a gene. The CDR3 nucleotides read TGTGCCTGGAGTGGAGCAGGGGGAATTAGCAATCAGCCCCAGCATTTT. It is translated as CAWSGAGGISNQPQHF.

This clone was observed a single time. This rearrangement joins TRBV6-1 to TRBJ2-7; tentative D call: TRBD1 (5 bases). The CDR3 has 15 residues. The V end was cut by 2 bases, the J end by 0 bases, with 11 bases between. CDR1 and CDR2 from the germline V gene are MNHNS and SASEGT. The CDR3 nucleotides are TGTGCCAGCAGTGAATTTGGTACAGGCTCCTACGAGCAGTACTTC. This translates into CASSEFGTGSYEQYF.

The chain combines TRBV7-6 with TRBJ2-3; TRBD1 might be the D (7 bases). Germline CDR1 SGHVS, CDR2 FNYEAQ. V gave up 2 bases and J gave up 4 bases, with 13 bases separating them. The CDR3 length is 15 residues. The DNA for the CDR3 is TGTGCCAGCAGCTTATGGCAGGGGGAGGCAGATACGCAGTATTTT. Its translation: CASSLWQGEADTQYF.

This sequence joins TRBV7-3 and TRBJ1-1; D is undetermined. CDR3 length: 14 amino acids. The germline gives CDR1 SGHTA, CDR2 FQGTGA. V was cut by 1 base and J by 5 bases, with 11 bases left in between. The DNA for the CDR3 is TGTGCCAGCAGCTTAATGCGGGGTGATACTGAAGCTTTCTTT. It codes for CASSLMRGDTEAFF.

V is TRBV6-5 and J is TRBJ1-1; no firm D call. The germline V gene has CDR1 MNHEY and CDR2 SVGAGI. Trimming pared 0 bases from V and 0 bases from J, leaving 8 bases between. The CDR3 extends over 15 amino acids. CDR3 amino acids: CASSYSSALNTEAFF. In nucleotides, the CDR3 is TGTGCCAGCAGTTACTCGTCAGCGCTGAACACTGAAGCTTTCTTT.

The genes are TRBV4-1 and TRBJ2-7; tentative D call: TRBD1 (5 bases). CDR1 and CDR2 (germline): MGHRA, YSYEKL. V was cut by 6 bases and J by 2 bases, with 14 bases left in between. The CDR3 contains 14 residues. Here the CDR3 DNA reads TGCGCCAGCAGTCGTCAGGGTTTCCCCTACGAGCAGTACTTC. This translates into CASSRQGFPYEQYF.

The V gene is TRBV11-2, the J gene TRBJ2-2, with a tentative D call TRBD1 (6 bases). This CDR3 comprises 13 residues. The germline V and J ends were trimmed by 11 bases and 5 bases, with 15 bases remaining between them. Germline V gene data show CDR1 as SGHAT and CDR2 as FQNNGV. The CDR3 coding sequence is TGTGCCGGGGGCAGGGTAGAAACCGGGGAGCTGTTTTTT. Protein: CAGGRVETGELFF.

The chain joins TRBV5-6 to TRBJ1-1; TRBD1 aligns across 7 bases. Germline CDR1 is SGHDT and CDR2 is YYEEEE. V trimming: 7 bases; J trimming: 0 bases; junction bases outside the gene matches: 12. This CDR3 comprises 16 residues. The CDR3 coding sequence is TGTGCCAGCTCAGGGTTGGACAGGCACATGAACACTGAAGCTTTCTTT. This sequence encodes CASSGLDRHMNTEAFF.

The rearrangement links TRBV5-1 to TRBJ2-5; 12 nucleotides align to TRBD2. Trimming at V came to 5 bases and at J to 2 bases, leaving 7 bases not matched to a gene. This CDR3 is built from 16 residues. Per the germline V gene, CDR1 is SGHRS and CDR2 is YFSETQ. This chain's CDR3 is CASRYQLAGGQETQYF. The CDR3 DNA is TGCGCCAGCAGGTATCAACTAGCGGGGGGTCAAGAGACCCAGTACTTC.

The rearrangement uses TRBV3-1 (or the pseudogene TRBV3-2) and TRBJ2-7; 7 positions agree with TRBD1. Germline V gives CDR1 LGHDT, CDR2 YNNKEL (reference sequence). V was clipped by 4 bases and J by 3 bases; unmatched bases: 12. The CDR3 contains 16 residues. CDR3 nucleotides: TGTGCCAGCAGCCGGGTTACCGGGACAGTTATCTACGAGCAGTACTTC. Translation: CASSRVTGTVIYEQYF.

This chain connects TRBV19 to TRBJ1-2; 7 bases map to TRBD1. From germline, CDR1 is LNHDA and CDR2 SQIVND (reference sequence). With 4 bases clipped from V and 5 bases from J, the junction kept 7 bases outside the gene matches. This CDR3 is 14 amino acids long. DNA for the CDR3: TGTGCCAGTAGTAATCCGGGGACAGCTTATGGCTACACCTTC. As protein: CASSNPGTAYGYTF.

The chain joins TRBV19 to TRBJ1-5; D perhaps matches TRBD1 (5 bases). Looked up from germline, CDR1 is LNHDA and CDR2 is SQIVND (reference sequence). V lost 9 bases and J lost 2, with 11 bases in between. This CDR3 is built from 13 residues. The CDR3 nucleotides are TGTGCCAGCAGGGAGGATGGCAATCAGCCCCAGCATTTT. Its translation: CASREDGNQPQHF.

The V and J genes are TRBV15 and TRBJ1-2, with no clear D. The CDR3 has 14 amino acids. Trimming cost V 1 base and J 7 bases, with 13 bases left between them. Germline CDR1 and CDR2: LNHNV and YYDKDF (reference sequence). CDR3 amino acids: CATSRVSSLVGYTF. CDR3 in DNA: TGTGCCACCAGCAGAGTGTCCAGTCTCGTTGGCTACACCTTC.

V is TRBV7-9 and J is TRBJ1-1; no reliable D call. Per germline, CDR1 SEHNR and CDR2 FQNEAQ (reference sequence). V was shortened by 5 bases and J by 1 base, with 14 bases between the two germline ends. The CDR3 runs 15 residues. Here the CDR3 DNA reads TGTGCCAGCAGCCTATTGAGGAGCCAGAACACTGAAGCTTTCTTT. Protein: CASSLLRSQNTEAFF.

The V and J genes are TRBV30 and TRBJ1-6; 7 positions agree with TRBD1. The CDR3 sequence is 13 residues long. The ends lost 8 bases at V and 8 bases at J; junction bases unmatched: 9. Germline assignment: CDR1 GTSNPN and CDR2 SVGIG (reference sequence). Here the CDR3 DNA reads TGTGCCACGAACAACAGGGGAGATTCACCCCTCCACTTT. Its protein product is CATNNRGDSPLHF.

The rearrangement joins TRBV21-1 to TRBJ2-3; the listed D gene, TRBD1, was not tested against the DNA. TRBV21-1 is a known pseudogene. CDR3 length equals 16 residues. In DNA form, the CDR3 reads TGTGCCAGCAGCAAAGATAGGGACAGGGGATCAGGTCCGCAGTATTTT. The encoded protein is CASSKDRDRGSGPQYF.